The clone carrying this T cell receptor (beta chain) came up once. In the same sample, other DNA sequences code for this CDR3. This sample is drawn from a study of PD-L1 blockade in urothelial cancer. About the study: It was in 2014 that patients started atezolizumab at 1,200 mg intravenously every 3 weeks.

The data were produced by immunoSEQ multiplex PCR, yet TCRdb's version contains in-frame clones alone and is incomplete. The data hold tens of thousands of clones, with approximately 80% observed a single time. Time point specified: pretreatment peripheral blood. This CDR3 is 14 amino acids long. V was trimmed by 6 bases and J by 1 base, leaving 12 bases between them. Germline CDR1 reads KGHSH; CDR2 reads LQKENI. This TCR derives from a man aged 40-49 years with urothelial cancer. The specimen was PBMCs, collected around atezolizumab (anti-PD-L1) treatment. The V and J genes are TRBV18 and TRBJ1-1; D gene ambiguous. The CDR3 DNA sequence: TGTGCCAGCTCGCCCATAACTAGGAACACTGAAGCTTTCTTT. As protein: CASSPITRNTEAFF.